Shown below are 18 T cell receptor beta chains from a single sample sequenced in a study of cytomegalovirus exposure and HLA in healthy donors. This PCR relied on a set of 60 Vbeta primers and 13 Jbeta primers. Measured with immunoSEQ multiplex PCR; TCRdb has only the in-frame clones, and not every one. The sample lists 150,000 to 200,000 clones; about 65% were seen once. What was sequenced was PBMCs. The source of these receptors is a woman aged 18-35 years in good health and CMV-seropositive.

The chain uses TRBV6-6 and TRBJ2-5; 14 nucleotides align to TRBD2. Germline trimming cut 6 bases from V and 6 bases from J; bases unmatched to any gene: 9. The CDR3 is made up of 16 amino acids. The germline CDR1 and CDR2 sequences are MNHNY and SVGAGI (reference sequence). CDR3 coding DNA: TGTGCCAGCAGGTCAACCGGGACTAGCGGGAGTAAGACCCAGTACTTC. Residues: CASRSTGTSGSKTQYF.

The CDR3 DNA follows: TGTGCTAGTGGTCCAAACAGGGGGGGCTATGGCTACACCTTC. It translates to CASGPNRGGYGYTF. The chain recombines TRBV12-5 with TRBJ1-2; 8 bases agree with TRBD1. This CDR3 has 14 residues. The germline V gene encodes CDR1 LGHNT and CDR2 FRNRAP. The V and J ends lost 5 bases and 4 bases, in that order; junction bases with no gene match: 6.

This clone was counted a single time. V and J are TRBV5-1 and TRBJ1-1; D uncertain. The V gene's germline CDR1 is SGHRS and CDR2 YFSETQ. V gave up 0 bases and J gave up 6 bases, with 9 bases separating them. The CDR3 contains 13 residues. The CDR3 DNA follows: TGCGCCAGCAGCTTGGGAGGAGGCGCTGAAGCTTTCTTT. It yields the protein CASSLGGGAEAFF. Supplemented by reference TRBV5-1 and TRBJ1-1, the full variable domain reads KAGVTQTPRYLIKTRGQQVTLSCSPISGHRSVSWYQQTPGQGLQFLFEYFSETQRNKGNFPGRFSGRQFSNSRSEMNVSTLELGDSALYLCASSLGGGAEAFFGQGTRLTVV.

The gene calls are TRBV27 and TRBJ2-7, with D tentatively TRBD1 (6 bases). The CDR3 has 15 amino acids. Germline values: CDR1 MNHEY, CDR2 SMNVEV (reference sequence). V lost 5 bases, J lost 0 bases, and 14 bases lay in between. In DNA form, the CDR3 reads TGTGCCAGCAGTCCACGACAGGTTTTCTCCTACGAGCAGTACTTC. Encoded protein: CASSPRQVFSYEQYF.

V and J are TRBV30 and TRBJ1-4, with D perhaps TRBD1 (5 bases). Trimming stripped 2 bases from V and 7 bases from J, with 14 bases between. From germline, CDR1 is GTSNPN and CDR2 SVGIG (reference sequence). There are 14 residues in the CDR3. The CDR3 DNA is TGTGCCTGGAGTCCGCCGGCCGGGGGTGAAAAACTGTTTTTT. Protein: CAWSPPAGGEKLFF.

This rearrangement joins TRBV18 to TRBJ2-1; TRBD1 is a possible D gene (6 bases). CDR3 length equals 15 residues. V lost 3 bases, J lost 2 bases, and 11 bases lay in between. The V gene's germline CDR1 is KGHSH and CDR2 LQKENI. CDR3 bases: TGTGCCAGCTCACCGTCGACAGGAGCCTACAATGAGCAGTTCTTC. This translates into CASSPSTGAYNEQFF.

The V call is TRBV29-1, the J call TRBJ2-7, with TRBD1 identical over 7 bases. The CDR3 consists of 14 residues. J was trimmed by 1 base and V by 7 bases; bases with no gene match: 10. Germline V gene lookup returns CDR1 SQVTM and CDR2 ANQGSEA. CDR3 in amino acids: CSATTGFASYEQYF. DNA for the CDR3: TGCAGCGCAACGACAGGGTTTGCATCCTACGAGCAGTACTTC.

This sequence joins TRBV11-3 and TRBJ2-1, with TRBD2 identical over 8 bases. The CDR3 has 15 residues. Losses at the gene ends were 0 bases for V and 7 bases for J; bases not matched to a gene: 5. Germline CDR1 reads SGHNT; CDR2 reads YENEEA. The CDR3 spells CASSLDSGKRNEQFF. The DNA of the CDR3 is TGTGCCAGCAGCTTAGATAGCGGGAAGAGAAATGAGCAGTTCTTC.

V is TRBV19 and J is TRBJ2-7; 9 bases are shared with TRBD1. The CDR3 totals 13 residues. The V gene's germline CDR1 is LNHDA and CDR2 SQIVND (reference sequence). J was trimmed by 4 bases and V by 6 bases; bases with no gene match: 4. The chain's CDR3 is CASSPTGGYEQYF. The DNA for the CDR3 is TGTGCCAGTAGCCCGACAGGGGGTTACGAGCAGTACTTC.

The chain joins TRBV29-1 to TRBJ1-1; D might be TRBD1 (6 bases). The CDR3 has 12 residues. From germline, CDR1 is SQVTM and CDR2 ANQGSEA. Trimming shortened V by 7 bases and J by 8 bases, and 17 bases separated the two germline ends. CDR3: CSATGRKTEAFF. CDR3 nucleotides: TGCAGCGCAACAGGGAGAAAAACGGAAGCTTTCTTT.

This clone came up a few times. This sequence joins TRBV5-1 and TRBJ1-1; perhaps TRBD1 as D (5 bases). The V end lost 4 bases, the J end lost 7 bases, and 14 bases lay between the germline ends. CDR3 length: 13 amino acids. CDR1 SGHRS and CDR2 YFSETQ come from the germline V gene. CDR3 protein: CASSDGTGGEAFF. The CDR3 bases are TGCGCCAGCAGCGACGGGACTGGGGGTGAAGCTTTCTTT.

This chain joins TRBV30 and TRBJ1-1, with 7 bases identical to TRBD1. This CDR3 spans 10 amino acids. The V gene's germline CDR1 is GTSNPN and CDR2 SVGIG (reference sequence). The V gene end was trimmed by 8 bases and the J gene end by 5 bases; junction bases not matched to a gene: 2. CDR3 sequence: CATGETEAFF. In DNA form, the CDR3 reads TGTGCCACAGGGGAAACTGAAGCTTTCTTT.

This clone was recorded a few times. The V and J genes are TRBV19 and TRBJ2-3; no reliable D call. The CDR3 spans 12 residues. Germline V gene lookup returns CDR1 LNHDA and CDR2 SQIVND (reference sequence). V was pared by 9 bases and J by 2 bases, with 9 bases between. The CDR3 sequence is CARLKATDTQYF. CDR3 bases: TGTGCCAGACTAAAGGCCACAGATACGCAGTATTTT.

This chain links TRBV27 with TRBJ2-1; TRBD2 aligns across 14 bases. The CDR3 spans 15 residues. Germline V lookup: CDR1 MNHEY, CDR2 SMNVEV (reference sequence). The J segment lost 7 bases and the V segment lost 6 bases, leaving 5 bases of the junction unmatched. CDR3 DNA sequence: TGTGCCAGCAGGTTCAGGACTAGCGGGGGGAATGAGCAGTTCTTC. Amino acids: CASRFRTSGGNEQFF.

This clone has only one observation. The genes are TRBV5-1 and TRBJ2-2, with D possibly TRBD1 on 5 matching bases. V lost 1 base and J lost 3, with 10 bases in between. CDR1 and CDR2 from the germline V gene are SGHRS and YFSETQ. CDR3 size: 15 residues. The CDR3 sequence is CASSLRGSDTGELFF. CDR3 nucleotides: TGCGCCAGCAGCTTGAGGGGATCGGACACCGGGGAGCTGTTTTTT.

This clone came up a few times. The chain is built from TRBV6-5 and TRBJ2-5, with 9 bases fitting TRBD1. J gave up 6 bases and V 5 bases, and 10 bases lay outside the gene matches. CDR3 length: 15 residues. Germline loops: CDR1 MNHEY, CDR2 SVGAGI. CDR3 sequence: CASSPGTGIFKTQYF. CDR3 DNA: TGTGCCAGCAGTCCCGGGACAGGGATCTTCAAGACCCAGTACTTC.

This clone was seen only once. The chain couples TRBV18 to TRBJ1-1; possibly TRBD1 for D (6 bases). Trimming left V 0 bases short and J 6 bases short, with 11 bases between. Germline assignment: CDR1 KGHSH and CDR2 LQKENI. There are 14 residues in the CDR3. This CDR3 is CASSPPDSPAEAFF. The CDR3 DNA sequence: TGTGCCAGCTCACCACCGGACAGCCCCGCTGAAGCTTTCTTT.

The rearrangement uses TRBV7-3 and TRBJ2-7, with 8 bases lining up with TRBD2. Trimming took 5 bases from V and 2 from J; bases not matched to a gene: 8. The CDR3 extends over 15 amino acids. Germline V CDR1 and CDR2: SGHTA, FQGTGA. The CDR3 loop is CASSLSGSLTYEQYF. The CDR3, as DNA: TGTGCCAGCAGCCTAAGCGGGAGTCTTACCTACGAGCAGTACTTC.